The count of the clone carrying this TCR beta chain is one. V lost 5 bases, J lost 3 bases, and 13 bases stayed unmatched. The CDR3 covers 17 residues. Per germline, CDR1 SGHVS and CDR2 FQNEAQ. The assay was immunoSEQ multiplex PCR, and TCRdb's table has in-frame clones only and misses some. The sample lists about 140,000 clones; around 88% were seen once. The sample comes from a study of blood T cell repertoires in COVID-19. Study in general: Whether acute or convalescent, the COVID-19 samples came from the United States, Italy and Spain. PBMCs, B-cell-depleted T cells, or T cells provided the cDNA or gDNA that made up the material.

This sequence was found in a human donor in a cohort sampled during active COVID-19. Sequencing used peripheral blood. The rearrangement uses TRBV7-8 and TRBJ2-7, with 10 bases fitting TRBD1. CDR3 DNA sequence: TGTGCCAGCAGCCCGAACACCGGGACAGGGGCCTACTACGAGCAGTACTTC. Translated: CASSPNTGTGAYYEQYF.